This TCR beta chain is drawn from a study of T cells in Graves' hyperthyroidism and ophthalmopathy. Turning to the study itself: Blood was drawn when the patient was first diagnosed and still untreated. Whole-study results and caveats: Median prediction lead before ophthalmopathy onset was around 7 months with the model.

Researchers amplified the TCR beta CDR3 regions from RNA transcripts. During a first-round RT-PCR of the TCR CDR3, the HTBI primer set was used. TCRdb recomputed calls from the multiplex PCR reads with MiXCR, one row per CDR3 protein. The sample lists fewer than 850,000 distinct CDR3 sequences; approximately 15% were seen once. Uncontrolled infection, other autoimmune disease, pregnancy or lactation excluded patients. The CDR3 has 17 amino acids. Unmatched junction bases numbered 10, after V lost 0 bases and J lost 8 bases. Looked up from germline, CDR1 is MNHEY and CDR2 is SVGEGT. For this clonotype: Its antigen is not known.

Sequencing was done on a sample of blood. The TCR sequence derives from a man aged 50 or older with Graves' hyperthyroidism. The gene calls are TRBV6-2 or TRBV6-3 and TRBJ1-3; 10 bases line up with TRBD1. CDR3 DNA: TGTGCCAGCAGTTACTCGATCGGGACAGGGGCCTGGGACACCATATATTTT. This codes for CASSYSIGTGAWDTIYF.